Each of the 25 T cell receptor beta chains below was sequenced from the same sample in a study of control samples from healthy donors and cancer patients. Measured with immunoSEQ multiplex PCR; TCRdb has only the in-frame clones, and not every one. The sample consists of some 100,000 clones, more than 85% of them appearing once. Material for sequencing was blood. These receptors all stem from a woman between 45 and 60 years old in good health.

The CDR3 sequence is CASSDPRGGTDTQYF. The CDR3 DNA reads as TGTGCCAGCAGTGACCCAAGGGGTGGCACAGATACGCAGTATTTT. The gene calls are TRBV6-2 or TRBV6-3 and TRBJ2-3; tentative D call: TRBD1 (5 bases). Deletions cut 5 bases from V and 1 base from J, with 13 bases between. Germline V gene sequence: CDR1 MNHEY, CDR2 SVGEGT. The CDR3 has 15 amino acids.

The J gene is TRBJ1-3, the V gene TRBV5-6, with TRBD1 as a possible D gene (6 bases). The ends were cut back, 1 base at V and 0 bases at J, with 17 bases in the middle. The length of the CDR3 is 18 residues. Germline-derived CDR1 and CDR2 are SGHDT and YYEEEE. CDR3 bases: TGTGCCAGCAGCTTGAGCTGGTGGACAGCGGACTCTGGAAACACCATATATTTT. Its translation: CASSLSWWTADSGNTIYF.

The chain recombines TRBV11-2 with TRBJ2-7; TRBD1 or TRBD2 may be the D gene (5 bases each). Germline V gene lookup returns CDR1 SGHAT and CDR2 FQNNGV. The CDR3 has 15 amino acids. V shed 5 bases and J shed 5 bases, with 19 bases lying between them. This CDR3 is CASSPLRGPPHEQYV. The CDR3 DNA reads TGTGCCAGCAGCCCGCTCCGGGGCCCACCCCACGAGCAGTACGTC.

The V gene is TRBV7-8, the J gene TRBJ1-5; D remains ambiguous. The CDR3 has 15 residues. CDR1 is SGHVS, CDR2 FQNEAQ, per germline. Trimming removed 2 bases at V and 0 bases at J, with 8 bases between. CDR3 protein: CASSLSAGSNQPQHF. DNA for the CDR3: TGTGCCAGCAGCTTAAGTGCAGGTAGCAATCAGCCCCAGCATTTT.

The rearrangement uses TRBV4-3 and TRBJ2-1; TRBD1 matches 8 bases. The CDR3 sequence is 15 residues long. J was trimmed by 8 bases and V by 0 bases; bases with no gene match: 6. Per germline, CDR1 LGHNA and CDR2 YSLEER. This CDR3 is CASSQDRDRFYEQFF. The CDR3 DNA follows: TGCGCCAGCAGCCAAGATAGGGACAGGTTTTATGAGCAGTTCTTC.

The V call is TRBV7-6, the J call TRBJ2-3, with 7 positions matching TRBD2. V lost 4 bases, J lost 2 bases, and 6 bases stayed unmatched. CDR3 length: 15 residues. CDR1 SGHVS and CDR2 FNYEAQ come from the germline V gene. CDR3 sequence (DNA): TGTGCCAGCAGCTCGACTAGCAGATCCACAGATACGCAGTATTTT. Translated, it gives CASSSTSRSTDTQYF.

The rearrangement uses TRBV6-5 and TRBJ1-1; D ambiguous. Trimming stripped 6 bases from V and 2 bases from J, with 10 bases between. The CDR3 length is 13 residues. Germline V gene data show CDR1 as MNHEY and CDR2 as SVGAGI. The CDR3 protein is CASSRGSNTEAFF. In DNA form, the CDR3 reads TGTGCCAGCAGCCGGGGATCAAACACTGAAGCTTTCTTT.

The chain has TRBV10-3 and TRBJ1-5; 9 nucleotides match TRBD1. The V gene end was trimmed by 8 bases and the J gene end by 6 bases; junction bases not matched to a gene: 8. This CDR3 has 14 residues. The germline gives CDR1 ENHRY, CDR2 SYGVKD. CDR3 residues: CAIPSNRGRQPQHF. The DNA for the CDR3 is TGTGCCATCCCGTCGAACAGGGGGCGTCAGCCCCAGCATTTT.

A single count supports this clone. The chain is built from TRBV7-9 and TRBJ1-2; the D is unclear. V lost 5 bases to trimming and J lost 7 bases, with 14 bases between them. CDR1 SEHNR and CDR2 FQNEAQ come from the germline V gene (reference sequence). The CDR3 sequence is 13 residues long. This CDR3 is CASSPSEMIGYTF. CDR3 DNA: TGTGCCAGCAGCCCATCAGAGATGATTGGCTACACCTTC.

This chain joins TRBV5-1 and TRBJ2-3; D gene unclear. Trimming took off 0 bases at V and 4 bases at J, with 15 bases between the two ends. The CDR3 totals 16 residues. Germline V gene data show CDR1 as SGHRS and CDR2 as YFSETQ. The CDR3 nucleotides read TGCGCCAGCAGCTTGGATCCAGTCACGCGGTCAGATACGCAGTATTTT. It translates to CASSLDPVTRSDTQYF.

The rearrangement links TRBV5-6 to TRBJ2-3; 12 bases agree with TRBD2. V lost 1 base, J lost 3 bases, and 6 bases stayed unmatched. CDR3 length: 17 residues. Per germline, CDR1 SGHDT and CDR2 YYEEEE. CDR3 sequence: CASSLILTSGGTDTQYF. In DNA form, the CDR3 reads TGTGCCAGCAGCTTGATACTGACTAGCGGGGGAACAGATACGCAGTATTTT.

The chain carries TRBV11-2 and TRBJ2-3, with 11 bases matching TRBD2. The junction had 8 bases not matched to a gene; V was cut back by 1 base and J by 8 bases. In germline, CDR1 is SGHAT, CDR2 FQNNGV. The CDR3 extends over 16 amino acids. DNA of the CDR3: TGTGCCAGCAGCTTAGGGGTACTAGCGGGAGATGGTACGCAGTATTTT. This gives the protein CASSLGVLAGDGTQYF.

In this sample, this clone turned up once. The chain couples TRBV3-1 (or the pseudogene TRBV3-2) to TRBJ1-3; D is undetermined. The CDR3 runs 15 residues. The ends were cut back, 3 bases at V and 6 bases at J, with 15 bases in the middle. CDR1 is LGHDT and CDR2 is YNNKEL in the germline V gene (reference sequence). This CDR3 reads CASSQDPAVTNTIYF. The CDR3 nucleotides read TGTGCCAGCAGCCAGGACCCGGCGGTTACAAACACCATATATTTT.

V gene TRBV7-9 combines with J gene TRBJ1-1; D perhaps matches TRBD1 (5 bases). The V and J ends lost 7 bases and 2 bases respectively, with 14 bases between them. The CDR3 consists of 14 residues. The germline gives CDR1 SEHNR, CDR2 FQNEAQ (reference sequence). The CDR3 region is CASTFRGGNTEAFF. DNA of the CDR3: TGTGCCAGCACCTTCCGGGGGGGAAACACTGAAGCTTTCTTT.

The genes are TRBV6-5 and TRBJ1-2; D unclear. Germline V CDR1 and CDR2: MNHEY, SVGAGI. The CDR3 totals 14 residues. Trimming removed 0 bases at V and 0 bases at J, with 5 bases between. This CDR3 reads CASSYSSANYGYTF. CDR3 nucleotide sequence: TGTGCCAGCAGTTACTCGAGCGCTAACTATGGCTACACCTTC.

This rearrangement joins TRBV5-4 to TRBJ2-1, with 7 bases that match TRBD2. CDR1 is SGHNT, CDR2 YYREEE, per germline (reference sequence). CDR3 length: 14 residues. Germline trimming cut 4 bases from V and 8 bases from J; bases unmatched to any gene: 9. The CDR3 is CASSLPTSDYEQFF. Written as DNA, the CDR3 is TGTGCCAGCAGCCTCCCTACTAGCGACTATGAGCAGTTCTTC.

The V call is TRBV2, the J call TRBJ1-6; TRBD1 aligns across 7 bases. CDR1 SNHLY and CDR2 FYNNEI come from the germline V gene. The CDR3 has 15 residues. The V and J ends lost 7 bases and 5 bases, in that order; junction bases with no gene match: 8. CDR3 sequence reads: CASNRDSNDNSPLHF. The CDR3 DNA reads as TGTGCCAGCAATCGGGACAGTAATGATAATTCACCCCTCCACTTT.

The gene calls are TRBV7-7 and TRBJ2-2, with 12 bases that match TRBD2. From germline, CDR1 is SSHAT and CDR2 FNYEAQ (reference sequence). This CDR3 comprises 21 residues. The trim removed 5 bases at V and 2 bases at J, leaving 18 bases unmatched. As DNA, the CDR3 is TGTGCCAGCAGCCCGCTGGGAGGACTAGCGGGGCCAAGGACCAACACCGGGGAGCTGTTTTTT. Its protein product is CASSPLGGLAGPRTNTGELFF.

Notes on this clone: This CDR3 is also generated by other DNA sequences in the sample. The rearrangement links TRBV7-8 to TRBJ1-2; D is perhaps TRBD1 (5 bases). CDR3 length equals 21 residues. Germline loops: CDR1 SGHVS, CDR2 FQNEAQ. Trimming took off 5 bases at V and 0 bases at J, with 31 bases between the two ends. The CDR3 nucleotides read TGTGCCAGCAGCCGTCCCGGGGGGGGGACGCGGGGAGTCGGGGCTAACTATGGCTACACCTTC. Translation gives CASSRPGGGTRGVGANYGYTF.

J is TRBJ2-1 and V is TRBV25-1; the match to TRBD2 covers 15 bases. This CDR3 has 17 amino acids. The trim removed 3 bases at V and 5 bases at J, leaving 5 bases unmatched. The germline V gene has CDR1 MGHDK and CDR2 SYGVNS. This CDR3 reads CASSDPGLAGGNNEQFF. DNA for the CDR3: TGTGCCAGCAGTGACCCGGGACTAGCGGGAGGCAACAATGAGCAGTTCTTC.

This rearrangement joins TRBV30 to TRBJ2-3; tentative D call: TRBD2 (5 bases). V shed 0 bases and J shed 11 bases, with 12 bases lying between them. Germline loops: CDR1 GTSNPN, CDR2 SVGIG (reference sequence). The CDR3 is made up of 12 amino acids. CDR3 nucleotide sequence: TGTGCCTGGAGTGTAAACGGGGTAGGGCAGTATTTT. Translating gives CAWSVNGVGQYF.

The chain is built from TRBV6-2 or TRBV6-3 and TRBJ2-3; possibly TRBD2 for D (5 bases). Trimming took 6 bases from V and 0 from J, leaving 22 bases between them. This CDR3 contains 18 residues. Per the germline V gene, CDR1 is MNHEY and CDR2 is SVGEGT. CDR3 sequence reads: CASSTDVTRSSSTDTQYF. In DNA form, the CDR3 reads TGTGCCAGCAGCACCGACGTCACTAGGTCATCCAGCACAGATACGCAGTATTTT.

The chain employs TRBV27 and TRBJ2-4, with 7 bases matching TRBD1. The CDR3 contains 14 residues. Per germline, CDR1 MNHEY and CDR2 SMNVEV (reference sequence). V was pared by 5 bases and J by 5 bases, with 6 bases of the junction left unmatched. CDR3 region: CASSVTGPQNIQYF. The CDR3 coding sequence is TGTGCCAGCAGTGTGACAGGGCCCCAAAACATTCAGTACTTC.

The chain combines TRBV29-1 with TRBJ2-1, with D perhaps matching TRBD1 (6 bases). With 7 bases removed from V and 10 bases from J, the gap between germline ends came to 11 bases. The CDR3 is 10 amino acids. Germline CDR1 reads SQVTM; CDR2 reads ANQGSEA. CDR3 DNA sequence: TGCAGCGGACGGACAGACGAGCAGTTCTTC. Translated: CSGRTDEQFF.

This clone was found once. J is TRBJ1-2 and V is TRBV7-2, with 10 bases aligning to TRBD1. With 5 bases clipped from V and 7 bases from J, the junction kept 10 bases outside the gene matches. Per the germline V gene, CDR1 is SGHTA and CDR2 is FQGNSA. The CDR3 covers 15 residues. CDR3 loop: CASSVMGTGDLGYTF. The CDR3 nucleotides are TGTGCCAGCAGCGTCATGGGGACAGGGGATCTTGGCTACACCTTC.